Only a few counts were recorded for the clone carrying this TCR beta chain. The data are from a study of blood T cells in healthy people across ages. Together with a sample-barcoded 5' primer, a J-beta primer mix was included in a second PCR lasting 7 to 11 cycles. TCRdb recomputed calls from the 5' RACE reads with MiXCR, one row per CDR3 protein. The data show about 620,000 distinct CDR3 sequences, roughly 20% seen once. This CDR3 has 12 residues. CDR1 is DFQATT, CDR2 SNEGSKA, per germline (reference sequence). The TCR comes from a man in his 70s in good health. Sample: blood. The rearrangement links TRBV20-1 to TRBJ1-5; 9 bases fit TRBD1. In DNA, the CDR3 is TGCAGGGGGGACAGGGTTGATCAGCCCCAGCATTTT. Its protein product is CRGDRVDQPQHF.